The text below deals with one T cell receptor (beta chain). Antigen specificity is unknown. The record originates from a study of blood T cells in healthy people across ages. Primers used in a second PCR of roughly 7 to 11 cycles were a sample-barcoded 5' primer and a J-beta primer mix. Each CDR3 protein gets one entry after TCRdb re-called the 5' RACE reads with MiXCR. This sample has some 670,000 distinct CDR3 sequences; about 50% occur once, and the top ten carry roughly 13%. Points from the study as a whole: For the donors, CMV status was unknown and possibly confounded expanded clonotype changes.

CDR3 length: 15 amino acids. Trimming removed 1 base at V and 9 bases at J, with 13 bases between. Germline lookup yields CDR1 SGHVS and CDR2 FNYEAQ. The receptor's source is an elderly woman in good health. The chain uses TRBV7-6 and TRBJ1-6; D remains unclear. The sample was blood. The CDR3 is CASSLVAHEGSPLHF. Here the CDR3 DNA reads TGTGCCAGCAGCTTAGTGGCGCATGAGGGTTCACCCCTCCACTTT.